This T cell receptor beta chain was documented in a study of CD8+ T cells in alopecia areata. The study's findings and limits: TCRs were shared less clearly across patients than in mice, possibly for HLA-related reasons. Scalp lesions, especially in alopecia totalis/universalis, had higher clonality than normal scalp. Scalp samples also contribute reads from the resident alphabeta T cells found in normal skin.

RNA was extracted and reverse transcribed into cDNA as the sequencing template. The data were produced by immunoSEQ multiplex PCR, yet TCRdb's version contains in-frame clones alone and is incomplete. Of around 150,000 clones in the sample, less than 75% were seen once. From germline, CDR1 is SEHNR and CDR2 FQNEAQ (reference sequence). Trimming pared 2 bases from V and 0 bases from J, leaving 12 bases between. This CDR3 has 16 amino acids. This clone was counted only a few times. Antigen specificity is unknown. Sequenced: CD8+ T cells sorted from blood. The clonotype was recovered from a human donor in good health. The chain is built from TRBV7-9 and TRBJ2-3; D is uncertain. The CDR3 DNA reads TGTGCCAGCAGCTTACTAATTCAATCTAGCACAGATACGCAGTATTTT. Protein sequence: CASSLLIQSSTDTQYF.